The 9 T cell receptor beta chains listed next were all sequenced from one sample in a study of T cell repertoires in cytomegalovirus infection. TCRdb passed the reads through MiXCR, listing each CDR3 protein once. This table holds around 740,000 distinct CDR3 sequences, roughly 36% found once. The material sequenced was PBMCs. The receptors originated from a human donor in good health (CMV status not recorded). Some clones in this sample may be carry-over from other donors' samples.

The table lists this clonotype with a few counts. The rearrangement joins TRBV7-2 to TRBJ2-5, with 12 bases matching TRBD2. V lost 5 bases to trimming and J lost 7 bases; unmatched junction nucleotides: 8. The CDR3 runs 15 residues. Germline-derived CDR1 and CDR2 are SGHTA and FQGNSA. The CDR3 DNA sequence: TGTGCCAGCAGCCAGAGACTAGCGGGAGATTCGACCCAGTACTTC. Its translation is CASSQRLAGDSTQYF.

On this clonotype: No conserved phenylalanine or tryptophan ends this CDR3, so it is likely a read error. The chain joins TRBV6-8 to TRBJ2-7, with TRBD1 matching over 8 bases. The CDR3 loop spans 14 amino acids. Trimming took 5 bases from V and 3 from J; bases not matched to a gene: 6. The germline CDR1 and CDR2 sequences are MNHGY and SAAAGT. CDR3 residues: CASSQGQVIYEQYL. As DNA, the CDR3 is TGTGCCAGCAGTCAGGGACAGGTGATCTACGAGCAGTACTTA.

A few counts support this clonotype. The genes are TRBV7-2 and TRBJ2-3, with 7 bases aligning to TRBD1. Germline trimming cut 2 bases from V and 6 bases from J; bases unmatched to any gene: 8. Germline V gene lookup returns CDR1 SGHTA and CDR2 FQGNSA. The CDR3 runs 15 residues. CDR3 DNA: TGTGCCAGCAGCTTACGGGACAGACAAACGGATACGCAGTATTTT. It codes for CASSLRDRQTDTQYF.

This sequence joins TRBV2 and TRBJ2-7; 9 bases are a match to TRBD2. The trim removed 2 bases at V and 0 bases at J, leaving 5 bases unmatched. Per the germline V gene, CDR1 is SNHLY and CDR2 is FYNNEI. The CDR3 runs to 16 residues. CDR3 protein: CASSEFSLAGSYEQYF. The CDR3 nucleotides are TGTGCCAGCAGTGAATTCTCACTAGCGGGCTCCTACGAGCAGTACTTC.

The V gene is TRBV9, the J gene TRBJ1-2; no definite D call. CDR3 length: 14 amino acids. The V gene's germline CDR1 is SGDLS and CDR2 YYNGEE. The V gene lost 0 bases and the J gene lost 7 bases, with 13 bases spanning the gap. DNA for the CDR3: TGTGCCAGCAGCGTAGACAGCCCCCGCGGTGGCTACACCTTC. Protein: CASSVDSPRGGYTF.

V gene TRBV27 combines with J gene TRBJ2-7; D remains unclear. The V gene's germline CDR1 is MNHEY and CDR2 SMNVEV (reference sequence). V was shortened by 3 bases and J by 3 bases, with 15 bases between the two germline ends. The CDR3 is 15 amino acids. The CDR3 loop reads CASSFSSNLYYEQYF. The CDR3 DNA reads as TGTGCCAGCAGTTTCTCCTCCAATTTGTACTACGAGCAGTACTTC.

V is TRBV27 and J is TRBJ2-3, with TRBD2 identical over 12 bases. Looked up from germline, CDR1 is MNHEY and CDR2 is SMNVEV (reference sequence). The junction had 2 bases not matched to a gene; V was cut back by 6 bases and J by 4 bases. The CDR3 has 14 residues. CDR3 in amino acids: CASRTSGSADTQYF. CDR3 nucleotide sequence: TGTGCCAGCAGGACTAGCGGGAGTGCAGATACGCAGTATTTT.

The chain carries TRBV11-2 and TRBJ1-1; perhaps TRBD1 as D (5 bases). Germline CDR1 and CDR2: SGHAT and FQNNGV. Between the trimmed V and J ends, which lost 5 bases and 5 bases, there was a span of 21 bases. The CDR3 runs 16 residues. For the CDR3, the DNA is TGTGCCAGCAGCCATCCCCTAACAGGAGGTGAGACTGAAGCTTTCTTT. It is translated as CASSHPLTGGETEAFF.

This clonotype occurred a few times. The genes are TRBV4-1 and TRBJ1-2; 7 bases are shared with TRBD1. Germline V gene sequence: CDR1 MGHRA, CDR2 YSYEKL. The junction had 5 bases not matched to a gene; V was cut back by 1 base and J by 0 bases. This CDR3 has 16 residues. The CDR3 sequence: CASSQASGTANYGYTF. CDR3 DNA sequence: TGCGCCAGCAGCCAAGCAAGCGGGACAGCTAACTATGGCTACACCTTC.